Listed here are 6 T cell receptor beta chains from one sample, sequenced in a study of blood T cell repertoires in COVID-19. Measured with immunoSEQ multiplex PCR; TCRdb has only the in-frame clones, and not every one. Among about 50,000 clones listed, around 90% were seen once. Sequenced input: peripheral blood. The receptor set was obtained from a human donor in a cohort sampled during active COVID-19.

The chain recombines TRBV9 with TRBJ1-6; 9 nucleotides align to TRBD1. V lost 3 bases and J lost 7; bases outside the gene matches: 8. The V gene's germline CDR1 is SGDLS and CDR2 YYNGEE. The CDR3 is 16 residues long. The CDR3 loop is CASSAERTGANSPLHF. CDR3 bases: TGTGCCAGCAGCGCAGAGAGGACAGGGGCGAATTCACCCCTCCACTTT.

This clone has more than one count but fewer than ten. Other nucleotide sequences from this sample produce the same CDR3. This rearrangement joins TRBV18 to TRBJ1-1, with TRBD1 matching 7 bases. The germline CDR1 and CDR2 sequences are KGHSH and LQKENI. Trimming took 3 bases from V and 2 from J; bases not matched to a gene: 3. The CDR3 is 14 amino acids. For the CDR3, the DNA is TGTGCCAGCTCACCGGACAGGAAAAACACTGAAGCTTTCTTT. Its protein is CASSPDRKNTEAFF.

The chain combines TRBV7-9 with TRBJ1-5, with D possibly matching TRBD1 (5 bases). Trimming removed 6 bases from V and 4 bases from J, with 10 bases in between. The germline V gene encodes CDR1 SEHNR and CDR2 FQNEAQ (reference sequence). The CDR3 has 13 residues. CDR3 nucleotide sequence: TGTGCCAGCAGTTCGACAGAGAATCAGCCCCAGCATTTT. Protein product: CASSSTENQPQHF.

V usage is TRBV5-1 and J usage is TRBJ2-2; D is possibly TRBD2 (6 bases). The length of the CDR3 is 19 residues. V lost 0 bases and J lost 6, with 24 bases in between. Germline V lookup: CDR1 SGHRS, CDR2 YFSETQ. The DNA of the CDR3 is TGCGCCAGCAGCTTGGGTATGACCGGGAGTGGGTTTTCCGCCGGGGAGCTGTTTTTT. The encoded protein is CASSLGMTGSGFSAGELFF.

The chain has TRBV21-1 and TRBJ2-5; the tabulated D call, TRBD1, remains unverified against the DNA. TRBV21-1 is a documented pseudogene. The CDR3 loop spans 16 amino acids. CDR3 sequence: CASSKKGDTPEETQYF. The DNA for the CDR3 is TGTGCCAGCAGCAAAAAAGGGGACACCCCAGAAGAGACCCAGTACTTC.

This chain connects TRBV10-3 to TRBJ2-7, with TRBD1 matching 7 bases. V lost 5 bases to trimming and J lost 0 bases; unmatched junction nucleotides: 4. Germline assignment: CDR1 ENHRY and CDR2 SYGVKD. The CDR3 has 14 amino acids. The CDR3 sequence: CAISRQGVSYEQYF. The CDR3 DNA reads TGTGCCATCAGTCGACAGGGCGTCTCCTACGAGCAGTACTTC.